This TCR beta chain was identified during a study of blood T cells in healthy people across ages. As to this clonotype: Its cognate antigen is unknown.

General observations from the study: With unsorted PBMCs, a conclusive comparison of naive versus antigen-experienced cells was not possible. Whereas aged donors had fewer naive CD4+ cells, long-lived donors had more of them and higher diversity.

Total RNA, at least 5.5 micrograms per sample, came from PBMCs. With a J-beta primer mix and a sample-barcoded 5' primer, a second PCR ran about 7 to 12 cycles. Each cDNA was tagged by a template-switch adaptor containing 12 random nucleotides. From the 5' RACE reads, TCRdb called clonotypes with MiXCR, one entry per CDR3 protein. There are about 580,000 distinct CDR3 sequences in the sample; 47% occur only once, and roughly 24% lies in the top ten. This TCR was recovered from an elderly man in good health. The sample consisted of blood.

CDR3 residues: CASSPRRDRGTEAFF. The CDR3 nucleotides are TGTGCCAGCAGCCCCCGACGAGACAGGGGGACTGAAGCTTTCTTT. This chain joins TRBV6-5 and TRBJ1-1; TRBD1 matches 9 bases. The CDR3 has 15 residues. The germline CDR1 and CDR2 sequences are MNHEY and SVGAGI. The ends lost 6 bases at V and 5 bases at J; junction bases unmatched: 10.